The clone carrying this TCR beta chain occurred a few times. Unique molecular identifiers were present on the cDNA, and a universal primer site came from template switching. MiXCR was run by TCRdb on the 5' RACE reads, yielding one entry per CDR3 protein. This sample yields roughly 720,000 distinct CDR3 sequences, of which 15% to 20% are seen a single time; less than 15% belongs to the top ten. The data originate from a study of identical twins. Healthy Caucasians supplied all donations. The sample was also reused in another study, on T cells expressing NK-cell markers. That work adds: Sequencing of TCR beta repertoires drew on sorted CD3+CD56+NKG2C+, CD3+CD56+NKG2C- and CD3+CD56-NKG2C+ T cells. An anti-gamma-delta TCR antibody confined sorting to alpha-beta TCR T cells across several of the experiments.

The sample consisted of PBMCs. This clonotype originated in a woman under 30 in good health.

CDR3 sequence reads: CSATNLAKNIQYF. The DNA for the CDR3 is TGCAGTGCTACGAATCTAGCCAAAAACATTCAGTACTTC. The chain employs TRBV20-1 and TRBJ2-4; D not resolved. The CDR3 has 13 residues. CDR1 DFQATT and CDR2 SNEGSKA come from the germline V gene (reference sequence). V was cut by 4 bases and J by 0 bases, with 7 bases left in between.